These 9 T cell receptor beta chains originate from one sample sequenced in a study of identical twins. TCRdb ran MiXCR on the 5' RACE reads and lists one entry per CDR3 protein. The table records fewer than 450,000 distinct CDR3 sequences, approximately 10% of them present only once. Sequences were obtained from naive T cells sorted from blood. The receptors here all came from a woman in her forties or fifties in good health.

The chain joins TRBV4-1 to TRBJ1-5; D is unclear. The V gene lost 0 bases and the J gene lost 1 base, with 7 bases spanning the gap. Germline values: CDR1 MGHRA, CDR2 YSYEKL. The CDR3 has 15 residues. The CDR3 sequence is CASSQDGKSNQPQHF. In DNA form, the CDR3 reads TGCGCCAGCAGCCAAGACGGCAAAAGCAATCAGCCCCAGCATTTT.

The rearrangement joins TRBV5-8 to TRBJ2-2; no definite D call. Germline-derived CDR1 and CDR2 are SGHTS and YDEGEE. The CDR3 extends over 14 amino acids. Trimming cost V 2 bases and J 1 base, with 6 bases left between them. CDR3: CASSLRKNTGELFF. CDR3 DNA sequence: TGTGCCAGCAGCTTACGAAAGAACACCGGGGAGCTGTTTTTT.

This clonotype was picked up many times. The chain carries TRBV12-5 and TRBJ2-7; D is unclear. Trimming removed 7 bases from V and 2 bases from J, with 9 bases in between. The CDR3 is 12 amino acids. The germline V gene has CDR1 LGHNT and CDR2 FRNRAP. The CDR3 loop is CASEGGTYEQYF. In DNA, the CDR3 is TGTGCTAGTGAAGGTGGAACCTACGAGCAGTACTTC.

There are a few counts of this clonotype. The chain is built from TRBV5-5 and TRBJ1-4; D ambiguous. The CDR3 covers 13 residues. V gave up 0 bases and J gave up 3 bases, with 3 bases separating them. Looked up from germline, CDR1 is SGHKS and CDR2 is YYEKEE (reference sequence). CDR3 nucleotides: TGTGCCAGCAGCTTGGTAGCTAATGAAAAACTGTTTTTT. Translated, it gives CASSLVANEKLFF.

This clonotype was picked up many times. The chain has TRBV6-6 and TRBJ2-7, with D perhaps given as TRBD1 or TRBD2 (6 bases each). Trimming shortened V by 6 bases and J by 2 bases, and 14 bases separated the two germline ends. Germline V gene sequence: CDR1 MNHNY, CDR2 SVGAGI (reference sequence). This CDR3 has 14 amino acids. The CDR3 is CASSRTRGPYEQYF. CDR3 in DNA: TGTGCCAGCAGCAGGACTCGGGGGCCCTACGAGCAGTACTTC.

A few counts support this clonotype. The chain carries TRBV5-1 and TRBJ2-3, with TRBD1 matching 8 bases. This CDR3 is 15 amino acids long. Unmatched junction bases numbered 8, after V lost 6 bases and J lost 2 bases. The germline gives CDR1 SGHRS, CDR2 YFSETQ. The CDR3, as DNA: TGCGCCAGCACCCCGACAGGGGTATTCACAGATACGCAGTATTTT. Protein product: CASTPTGVFTDTQYF.

V usage is TRBV27 and J usage is TRBJ2-3; TRBD2 matches 7 bases. CDR1 is MNHEY and CDR2 is SMNVEV in the germline V gene (reference sequence). CDR3 length: 14 amino acids. Unmatched junction bases numbered 5, after V lost 6 bases and J lost 2 bases. CDR3 in DNA: TGTGCCAGCAGGGGGACTACACTCACAGATACGCAGTATTTT. Its protein product is CASRGTTLTDTQYF.

This clonotype occurred many times. The chain couples TRBV6-6 to TRBJ2-7, with TRBD1 identical over 8 bases. After removal of 6 bases from V and 3 bases from J, the junction contained 1 base not matched to a gene. There are 12 residues in the CDR3. The germline CDR1 and CDR2 sequences are MNHNY and SVGAGI (reference sequence). In DNA form, the CDR3 reads TGTGCCAGCAGCGACAGGGGCTACGAGCAGTACTTC. Encoded protein: CASSDRGYEQYF.

The chain recombines TRBV24-1 with TRBJ1-1; D is undetermined. V dropped 2 bases and J dropped 4 bases, with 10 bases sitting between them. The CDR3 is 14 residues long. Germline CDR1 and CDR2: KGHDR and SFDVKD. In DNA form, the CDR3 reads TGTGCCACCAGTGATTCCCAGCGACGCACTGAAGCTTTCTTT. It translates to CATSDSQRRTEAFF.